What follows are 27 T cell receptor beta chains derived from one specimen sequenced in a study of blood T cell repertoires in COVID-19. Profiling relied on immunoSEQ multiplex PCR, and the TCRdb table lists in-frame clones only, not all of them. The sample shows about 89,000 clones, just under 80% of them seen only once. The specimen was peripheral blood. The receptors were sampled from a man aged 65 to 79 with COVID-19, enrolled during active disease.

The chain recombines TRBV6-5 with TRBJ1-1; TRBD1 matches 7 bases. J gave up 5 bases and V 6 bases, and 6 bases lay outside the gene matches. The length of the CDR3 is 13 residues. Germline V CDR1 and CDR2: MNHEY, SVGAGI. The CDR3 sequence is CASRVTGETEAFF. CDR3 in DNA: TGTGCCAGCAGGGTTACAGGGGAGACTGAAGCTTTCTTT.

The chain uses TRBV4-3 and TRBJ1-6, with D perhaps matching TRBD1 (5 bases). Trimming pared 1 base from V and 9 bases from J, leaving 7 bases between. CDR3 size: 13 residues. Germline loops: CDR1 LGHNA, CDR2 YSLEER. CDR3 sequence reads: CASSQARGSPLHF. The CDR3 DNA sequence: TGCGCCAGCAGCCAAGCAAGGGGTTCACCCCTCCACTTT.

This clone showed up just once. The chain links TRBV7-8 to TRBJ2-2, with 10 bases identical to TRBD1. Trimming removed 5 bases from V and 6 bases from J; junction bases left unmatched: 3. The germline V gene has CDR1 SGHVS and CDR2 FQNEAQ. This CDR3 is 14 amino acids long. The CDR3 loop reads CASSRDRGSGELFF. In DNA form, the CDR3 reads TGTGCCAGCAGCCGGGACAGGGGCTCCGGGGAGCTGTTTTTT.

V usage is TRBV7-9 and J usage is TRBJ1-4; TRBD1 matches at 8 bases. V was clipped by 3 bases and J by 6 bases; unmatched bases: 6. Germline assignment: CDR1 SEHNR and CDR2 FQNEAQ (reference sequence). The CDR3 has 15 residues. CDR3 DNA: TGTGCCAGCAGCTTGGTGGGACAGGAATATGAAAAACTGTTTTTT. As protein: CASSLVGQEYEKLFF.

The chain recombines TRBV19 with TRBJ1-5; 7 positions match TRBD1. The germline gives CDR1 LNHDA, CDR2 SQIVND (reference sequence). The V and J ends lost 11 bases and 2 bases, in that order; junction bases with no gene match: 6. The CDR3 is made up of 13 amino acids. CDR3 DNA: TGTGCCTCTCAGGGGGGCGGCAATCAGCCCCAGCATTTT. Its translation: CASQGGGNQPQHF.

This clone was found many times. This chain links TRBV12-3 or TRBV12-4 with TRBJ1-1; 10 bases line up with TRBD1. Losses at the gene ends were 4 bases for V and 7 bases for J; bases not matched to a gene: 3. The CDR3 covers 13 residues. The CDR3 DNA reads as TGTGCCAGCAGTTGGGACAGGGGTGATGAAGCTTTCTTT. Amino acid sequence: CASSWDRGDEAFF.

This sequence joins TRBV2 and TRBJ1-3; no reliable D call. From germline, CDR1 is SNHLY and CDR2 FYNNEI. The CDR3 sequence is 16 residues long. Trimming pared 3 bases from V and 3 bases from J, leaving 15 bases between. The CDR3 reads CASSESTRRRGNTIYF. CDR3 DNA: TGTGCCAGCAGTGAGTCGACGAGGAGGCGTGGAAACACCATATATTTT.

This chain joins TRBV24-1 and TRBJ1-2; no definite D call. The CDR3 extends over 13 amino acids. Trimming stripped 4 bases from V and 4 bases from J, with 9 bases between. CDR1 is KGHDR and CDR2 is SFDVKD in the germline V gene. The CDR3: CATSDKRIYGYTF. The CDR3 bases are TGTGCCACCAGTGACAAGCGAATCTATGGCTACACCTTC.

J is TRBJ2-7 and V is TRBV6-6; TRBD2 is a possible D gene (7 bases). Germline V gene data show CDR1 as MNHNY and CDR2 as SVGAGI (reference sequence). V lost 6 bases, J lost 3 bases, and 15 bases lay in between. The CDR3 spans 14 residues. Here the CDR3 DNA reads TGTGCCAGCAGGAATGGCGGGGGCCTCTACGAGCAGTACTTC. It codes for CASRNGGGLYEQYF.

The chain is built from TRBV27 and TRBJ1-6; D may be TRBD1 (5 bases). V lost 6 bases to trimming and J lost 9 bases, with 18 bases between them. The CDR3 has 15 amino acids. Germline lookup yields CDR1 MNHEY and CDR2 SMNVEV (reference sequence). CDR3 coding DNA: TGTGCCAGCAGCCTCGGGCAGGGTAGGAGTTCACCCCTCCACTTT. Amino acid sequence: CASSLGQGRSSPLHF.

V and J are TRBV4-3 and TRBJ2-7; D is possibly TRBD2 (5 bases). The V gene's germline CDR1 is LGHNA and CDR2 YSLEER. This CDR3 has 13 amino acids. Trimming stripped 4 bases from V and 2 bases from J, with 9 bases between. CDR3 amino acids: CASSPLVAYEQYF. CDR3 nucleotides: TGCGCCAGCAGCCCACTAGTCGCCTACGAGCAGTACTTC.

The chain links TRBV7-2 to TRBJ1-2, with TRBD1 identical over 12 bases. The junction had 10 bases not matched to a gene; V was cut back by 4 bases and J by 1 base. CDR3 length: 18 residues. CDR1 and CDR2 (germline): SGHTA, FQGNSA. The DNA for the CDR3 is TGTGCCAGCAGCTCTATGGGGGACAGGGGGCGCCTTAACTATGGCTACACCTTC. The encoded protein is CASSSMGDRGRLNYGYTF.

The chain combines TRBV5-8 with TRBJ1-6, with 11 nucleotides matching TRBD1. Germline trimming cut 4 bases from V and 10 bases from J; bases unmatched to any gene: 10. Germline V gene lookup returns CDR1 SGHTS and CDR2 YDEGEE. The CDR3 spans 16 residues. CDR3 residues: CASSPRERTGGSPLHF. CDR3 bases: TGTGCCAGCAGCCCGCGGGAGCGGACAGGGGGCTCACCCCTCCACTTT.

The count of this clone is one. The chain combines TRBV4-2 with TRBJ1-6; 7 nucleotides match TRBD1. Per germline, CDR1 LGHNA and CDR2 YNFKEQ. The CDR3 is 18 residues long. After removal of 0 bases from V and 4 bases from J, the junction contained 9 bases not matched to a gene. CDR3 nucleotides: TGTGCCAGCAGCCAAGAACGGGGACAGACTTTGTATAATTCACCCCTCCACTTT. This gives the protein CASSQERGQTLYNSPLHF.

The DNA of the CDR3 is TGTGCCAGCAGTTGGACAGGGGCTAATCAGCCCCAGCATTTT. The encoded protein is CASSWTGANQPQHF. The gene calls are TRBV6-5 and TRBJ1-5; 9 bases match TRBD1. V lost 4 bases to trimming and J lost 4 bases; unmatched junction nucleotides: 2. This CDR3 contains 14 residues. Per germline, CDR1 MNHEY and CDR2 SVGAGI.

Here the CDR3 DNA reads TGTGCCAGCAGCCGAACAGGGGGCAGGAGCACAGATACGCAGTATTTT. It codes for CASSRTGGRSTDTQYF. The rearrangement links TRBV11-3 to TRBJ2-3; TRBD1 matches 9 bases. The CDR3 sequence is 16 residues long. The junction had 6 bases not matched to a gene; V was cut back by 5 bases and J by 0 bases. Germline CDR1 SGHNT, CDR2 YENEEA.

The CDR3 is CASRVTGSAKNIQYF. For the CDR3, the DNA is TGTGCCAGTAGAGTGACAGGGTCCGCCAAAAACATTCAGTACTTC. The chain combines TRBV19 with TRBJ2-4; 7 bases align to TRBD1. Germline trimming cut 6 bases from V and 1 base from J; bases unmatched to any gene: 6. The CDR3 is 15 amino acids. Germline CDR1 reads LNHDA; CDR2 reads SQIVND (reference sequence). The entire variable domain, with the rest obtained from reference TRBV19 and TRBJ2-4, is as follows: DGGITQSPKYLFRKEGQNVTLSCEQNLNHDAMYWYRQDPGQGLRLIYYSQIVNDFQKGDIAEGYSVSREKKESFPLTVTSAQKNPTAFYLCASRVTGSAKNIQYFGAGTRLSVL.

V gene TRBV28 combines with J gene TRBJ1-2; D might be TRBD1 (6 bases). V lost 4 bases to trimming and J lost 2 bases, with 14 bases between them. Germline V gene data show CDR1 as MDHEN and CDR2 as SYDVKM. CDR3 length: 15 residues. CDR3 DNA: TGTGCCAGCAGTTCGCCCAGGGGTCCCAACTATGGCTACACCTTC. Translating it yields CASSSPRGPNYGYTF.

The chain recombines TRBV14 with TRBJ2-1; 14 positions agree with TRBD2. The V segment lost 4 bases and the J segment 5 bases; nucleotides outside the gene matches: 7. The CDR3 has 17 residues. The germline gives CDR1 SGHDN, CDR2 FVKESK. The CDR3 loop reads CASSPGTSGSFNNEQFF. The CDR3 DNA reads TGTGCCAGCAGCCCCGGGACTAGCGGGAGTTTCAACAATGAGCAGTTCTTC.

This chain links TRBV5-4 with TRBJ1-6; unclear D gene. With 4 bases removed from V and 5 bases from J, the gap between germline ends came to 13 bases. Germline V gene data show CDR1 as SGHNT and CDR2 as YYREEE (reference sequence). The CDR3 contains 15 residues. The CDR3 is CASSRAVSDNSPLHF. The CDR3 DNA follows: TGTGCCAGCAGCCGTGCGGTTTCGGATAATTCACCCCTCCACTTT.

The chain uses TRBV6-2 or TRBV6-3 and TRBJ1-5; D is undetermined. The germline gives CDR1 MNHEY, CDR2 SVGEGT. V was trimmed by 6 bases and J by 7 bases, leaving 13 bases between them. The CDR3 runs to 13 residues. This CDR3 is CASSLPSSQPQHF. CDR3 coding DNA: TGTGCCAGCAGCCTCCCTTCGAGCCAGCCCCAGCATTTT.

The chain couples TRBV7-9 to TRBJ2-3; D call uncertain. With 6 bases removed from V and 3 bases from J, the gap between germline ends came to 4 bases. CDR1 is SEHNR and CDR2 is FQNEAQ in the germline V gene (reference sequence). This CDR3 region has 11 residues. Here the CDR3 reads CASSSTDTQYF. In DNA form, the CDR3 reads TGTGCCAGCAGTTCTACAGATACGCAGTATTTT.

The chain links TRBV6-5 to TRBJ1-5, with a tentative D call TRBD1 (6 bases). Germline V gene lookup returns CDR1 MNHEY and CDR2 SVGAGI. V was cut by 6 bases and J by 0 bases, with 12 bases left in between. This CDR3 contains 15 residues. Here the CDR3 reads CASSRGPDSNQPQHF. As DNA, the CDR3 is TGTGCCAGCAGCAGGGGTCCTGATAGCAATCAGCCCCAGCATTTT.

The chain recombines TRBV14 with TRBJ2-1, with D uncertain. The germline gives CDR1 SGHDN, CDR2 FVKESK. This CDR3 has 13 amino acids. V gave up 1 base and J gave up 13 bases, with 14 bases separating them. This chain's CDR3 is CASSQADSRYQFF. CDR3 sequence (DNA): TGTGCCAGCAGCCAAGCTGACTCCCGTTACCAGTTCTTC.

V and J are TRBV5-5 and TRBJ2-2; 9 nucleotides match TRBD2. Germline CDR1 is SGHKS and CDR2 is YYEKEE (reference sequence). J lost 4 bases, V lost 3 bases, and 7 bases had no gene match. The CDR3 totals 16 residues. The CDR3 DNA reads TGTGCCAGCAGCTCTCGTAGTAGCGGGAGCACCGGGGAGCTGTTTTTT. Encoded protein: CASSSRSSGSTGELFF.

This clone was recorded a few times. This chain's CDR3 is CSVEDRGNYGYTF. The CDR3 nucleotides are TGCAGCGTTGAAGACCGGGGAAACTATGGCTACACCTTC. The genes are TRBV29-1 and TRBJ1-2; the D is unclear. The CDR3 runs to 13 residues. Germline V CDR1 and CDR2: SQVTM, ANQGSEA. The ends were cut back, 0 bases at V and 2 bases at J, with 7 bases in the middle. Full variable domain (rest looked up from reference TRBV29-1 and TRBJ1-2): SAVISQKPSRDICQRGTSLTIQCQVDSQVTMMFWYRQQPGQSLTLIATANQGSEATYESGFVIDKFPISRPNLTFSTLTVSNMSPEDSSIYLCSVEDRGNYGYTFGSGTRLTVV.

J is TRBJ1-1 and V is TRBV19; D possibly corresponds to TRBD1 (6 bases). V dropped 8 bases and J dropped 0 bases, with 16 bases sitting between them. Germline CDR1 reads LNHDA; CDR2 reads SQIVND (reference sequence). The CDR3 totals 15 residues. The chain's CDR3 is CASRFGQGMNTEAFF. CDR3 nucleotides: TGTGCCAGTCGATTCGGGCAGGGGATGAACACTGAAGCTTTCTTT.